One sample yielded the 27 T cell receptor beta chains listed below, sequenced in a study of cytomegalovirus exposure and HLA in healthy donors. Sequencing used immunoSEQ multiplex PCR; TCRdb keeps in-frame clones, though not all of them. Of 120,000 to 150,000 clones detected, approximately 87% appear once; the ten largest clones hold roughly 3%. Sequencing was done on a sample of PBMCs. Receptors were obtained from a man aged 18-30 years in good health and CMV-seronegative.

CDR3 sequence: CSARLGEPQFF. CDR3 in DNA: TGCAGTGCACGGCTAGGGGAACCTCAGTTCTTC. The V call is TRBV20-1, the J call TRBJ2-1, with a possible D match to TRBD1 (5 bases). The V gene's germline CDR1 is DFQATT and CDR2 SNEGSKA (reference sequence). V dropped 6 bases and J dropped 13 bases, with 16 bases sitting between them. The CDR3 runs to 11 residues.

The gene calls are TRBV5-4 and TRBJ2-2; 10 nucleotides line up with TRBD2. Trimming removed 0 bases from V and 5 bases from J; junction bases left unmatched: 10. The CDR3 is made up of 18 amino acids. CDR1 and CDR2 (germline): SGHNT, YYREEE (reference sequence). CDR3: CASSLVVVAGGGTGELFF. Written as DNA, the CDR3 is TGTGCCAGCAGCTTGGTCGTAGTAGCGGGAGGTGGTACCGGGGAGCTGTTTTTT.

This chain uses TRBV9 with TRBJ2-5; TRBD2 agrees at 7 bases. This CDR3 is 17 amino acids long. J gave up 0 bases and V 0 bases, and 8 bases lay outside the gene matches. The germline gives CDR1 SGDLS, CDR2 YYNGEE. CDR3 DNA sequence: TGTGCCAGCAGCGTAGCTACTGGGGGGGAATACCAAGAGACCCAGTACTTC. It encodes CASSVATGGEYQETQYF.

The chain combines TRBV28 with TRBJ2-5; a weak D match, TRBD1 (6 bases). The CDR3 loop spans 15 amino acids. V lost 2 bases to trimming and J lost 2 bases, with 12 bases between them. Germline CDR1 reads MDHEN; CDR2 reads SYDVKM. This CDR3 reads CASSLLGARQETQYF. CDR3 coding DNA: TGTGCCAGCAGTTTACTGGGGGCGCGGCAAGAGACCCAGTACTTC.

The CDR3 nucleotides are TGTGCCAGTAGTGACGCTAGCGGGATCTACGAGCAGTACTTC. Its protein is CASSDASGIYEQYF. This chain uses TRBV19 with TRBJ2-7, with 9 positions matching TRBD2. The CDR3 runs to 14 residues. Germline V gene lookup returns CDR1 LNHDA and CDR2 SQIVND (reference sequence). The V gene end was trimmed by 5 bases and the J gene end by 3 bases; junction bases not matched to a gene: 5.

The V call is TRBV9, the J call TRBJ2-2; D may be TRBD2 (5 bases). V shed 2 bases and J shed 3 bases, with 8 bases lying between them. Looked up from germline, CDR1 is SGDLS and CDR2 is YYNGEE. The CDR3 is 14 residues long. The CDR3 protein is CASSVEEDTGELFF. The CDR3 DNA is TGTGCCAGCAGCGTCGAGGAGGACACCGGGGAGCTGTTTTTT.

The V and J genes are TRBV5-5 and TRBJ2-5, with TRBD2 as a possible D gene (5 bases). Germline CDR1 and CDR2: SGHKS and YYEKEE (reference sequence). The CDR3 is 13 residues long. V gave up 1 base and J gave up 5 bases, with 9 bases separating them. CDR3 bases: TGTGCCAGCAGCTTGTACCGAGGGGAGACCCAGTACTTC. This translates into CASSLYRGETQYF.

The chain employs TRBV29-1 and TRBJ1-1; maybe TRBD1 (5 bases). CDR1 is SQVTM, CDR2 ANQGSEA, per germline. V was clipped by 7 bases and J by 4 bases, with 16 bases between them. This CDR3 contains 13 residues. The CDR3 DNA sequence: TGCAGCGACGATGGGGGGGTAGGCACTGAAGCTTTCTTT. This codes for CSDDGGVGTEAFF.

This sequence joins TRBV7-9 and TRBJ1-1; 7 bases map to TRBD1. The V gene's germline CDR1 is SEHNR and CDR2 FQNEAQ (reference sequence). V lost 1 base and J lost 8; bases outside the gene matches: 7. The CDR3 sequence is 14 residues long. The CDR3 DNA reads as TGTGCCAGCAGCTTAGGGACAGGATCTAGGGAAGCTTTCTTT. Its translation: CASSLGTGSREAFF. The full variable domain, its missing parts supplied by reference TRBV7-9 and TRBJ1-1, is DTGVSQNPRHKITKRGQNVTFRCDPISEHNRLYWYRQTLGQGPEFLTYFQNEAQLEKSRLLSDRFSAERPKGSFSTLEIQRTEQGDSAMYLCASSLGTGSREAFFGQGTRLTVV.

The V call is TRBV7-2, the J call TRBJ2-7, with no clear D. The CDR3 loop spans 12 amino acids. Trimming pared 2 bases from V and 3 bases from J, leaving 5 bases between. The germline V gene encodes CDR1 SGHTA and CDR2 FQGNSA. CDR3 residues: CASSLSRYEQYF. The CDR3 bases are TGTGCCAGCAGCTTATCTCGCTACGAGCAGTACTTC.

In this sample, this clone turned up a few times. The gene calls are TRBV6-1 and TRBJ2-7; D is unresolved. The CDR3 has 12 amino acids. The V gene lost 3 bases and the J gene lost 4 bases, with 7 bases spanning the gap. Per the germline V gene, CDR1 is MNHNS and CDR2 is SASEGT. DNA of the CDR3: TGTGCCAGCAGTGACAGTCCGTACGAGCAGTACTTC. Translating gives CASSDSPYEQYF.

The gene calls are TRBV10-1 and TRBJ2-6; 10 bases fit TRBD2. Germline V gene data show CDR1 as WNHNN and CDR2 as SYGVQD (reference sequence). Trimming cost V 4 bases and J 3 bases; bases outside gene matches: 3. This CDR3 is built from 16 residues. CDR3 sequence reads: CASSGSGGLGANVLTF. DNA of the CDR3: TGCGCCAGCAGTGGTAGCGGGGGGCTTGGGGCCAACGTCCTGACTTTC.

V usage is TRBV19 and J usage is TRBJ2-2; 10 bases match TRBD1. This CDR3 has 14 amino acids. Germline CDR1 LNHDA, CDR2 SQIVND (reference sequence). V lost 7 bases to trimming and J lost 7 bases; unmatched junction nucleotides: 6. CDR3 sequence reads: CASKGTGEIGELFF. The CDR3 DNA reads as TGTGCCAGTAAGGGGACAGGGGAGATCGGGGAGCTGTTTTTT. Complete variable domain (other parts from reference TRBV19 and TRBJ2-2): DGGITQSPKYLFRKEGQNVTLSCEQNLNHDAMYWYRQDPGQGLRLIYYSQIVNDFQKGDIAEGYSVSREKKESFPLTVTSAQKNPTAFYLCASKGTGEIGELFFGEGSRLTVL.

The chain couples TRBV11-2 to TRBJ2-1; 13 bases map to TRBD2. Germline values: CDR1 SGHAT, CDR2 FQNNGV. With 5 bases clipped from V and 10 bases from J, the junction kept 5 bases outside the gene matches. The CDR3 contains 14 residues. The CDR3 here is CASSPTSGRAEQFF. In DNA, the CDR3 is TGTGCCAGCAGCCCTACTAGCGGGAGGGCCGAGCAGTTCTTC.

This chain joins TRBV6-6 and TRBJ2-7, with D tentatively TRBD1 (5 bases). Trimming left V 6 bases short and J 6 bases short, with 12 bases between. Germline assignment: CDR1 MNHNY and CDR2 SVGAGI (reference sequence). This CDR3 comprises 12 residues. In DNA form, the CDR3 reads TGTGCCAGCAGCATGGACAATTTCGAGCAGTACTTC. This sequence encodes CASSMDNFEQYF.

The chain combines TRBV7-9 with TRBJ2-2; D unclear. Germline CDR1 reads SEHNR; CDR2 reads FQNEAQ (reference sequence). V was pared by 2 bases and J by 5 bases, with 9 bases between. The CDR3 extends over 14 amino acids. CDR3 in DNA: TGTGCCAGCAGCTTATCTCCGCGGACCGGGGAGCTGTTTTTT. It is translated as CASSLSPRTGELFF.

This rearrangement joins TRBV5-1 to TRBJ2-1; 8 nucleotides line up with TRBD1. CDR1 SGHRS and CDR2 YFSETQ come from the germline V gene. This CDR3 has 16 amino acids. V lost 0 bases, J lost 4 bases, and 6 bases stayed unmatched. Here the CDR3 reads CASSLGQGAIYNEQFF. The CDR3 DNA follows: TGCGCCAGCAGCTTGGGGCAGGGGGCGATTTACAATGAGCAGTTCTTC. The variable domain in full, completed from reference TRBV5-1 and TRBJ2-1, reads KAGVTQTPRYLIKTRGQQVTLSCSPISGHRSVSWYQQTPGQGLQFLFEYFSETQRNKGNFPGRFSGRQFSNSRSEMNVSTLELGDSALYLCASSLGQGAIYNEQFFGPGTRLTVL.

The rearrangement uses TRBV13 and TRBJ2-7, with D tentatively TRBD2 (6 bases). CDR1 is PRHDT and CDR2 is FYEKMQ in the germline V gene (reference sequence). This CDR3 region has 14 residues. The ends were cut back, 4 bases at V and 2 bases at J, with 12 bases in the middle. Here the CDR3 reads CASSSGTPTYEQYF. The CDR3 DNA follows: TGTGCCAGCAGCTCCGGGACTCCCACCTACGAGCAGTACTTC.

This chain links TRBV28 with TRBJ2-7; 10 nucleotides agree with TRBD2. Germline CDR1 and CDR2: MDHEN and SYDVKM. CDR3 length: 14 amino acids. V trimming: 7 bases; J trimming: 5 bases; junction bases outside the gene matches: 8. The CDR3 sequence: CASTLAGGGNEQYF. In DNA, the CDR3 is TGTGCCAGCACCTTAGCGGGAGGTGGGAACGAGCAGTACTTC.

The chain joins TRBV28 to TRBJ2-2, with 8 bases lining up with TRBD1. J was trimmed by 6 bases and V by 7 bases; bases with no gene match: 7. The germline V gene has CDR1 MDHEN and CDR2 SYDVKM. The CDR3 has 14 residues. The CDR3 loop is CASISGGAPGELFF. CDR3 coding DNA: TGTGCCAGCATCTCAGGGGGCGCGCCCGGGGAGCTGTTTTTT.

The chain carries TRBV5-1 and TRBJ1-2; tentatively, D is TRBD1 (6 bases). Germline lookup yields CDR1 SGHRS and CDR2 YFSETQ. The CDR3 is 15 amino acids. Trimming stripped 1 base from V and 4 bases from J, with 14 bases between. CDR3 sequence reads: CASSLTPGQLYGYTF. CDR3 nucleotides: TGCGCCAGCAGCTTGACCCCGGGACAACTCTATGGCTACACCTTC.

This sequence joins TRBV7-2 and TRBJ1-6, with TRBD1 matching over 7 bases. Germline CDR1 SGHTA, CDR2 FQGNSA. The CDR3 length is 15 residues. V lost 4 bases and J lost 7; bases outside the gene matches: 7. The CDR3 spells CASSSTGSWNSPLHF. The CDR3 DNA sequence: TGTGCCAGCAGCTCGACAGGGTCGTGGAATTCACCCCTCCACTTT.

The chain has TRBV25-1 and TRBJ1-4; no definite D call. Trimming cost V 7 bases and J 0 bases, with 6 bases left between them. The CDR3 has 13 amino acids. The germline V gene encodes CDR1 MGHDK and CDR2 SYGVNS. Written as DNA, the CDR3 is TGTGCCAGCACGGCGGCAACTAATGAAAAACTGTTTTTT. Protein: CASTAATNEKLFF.

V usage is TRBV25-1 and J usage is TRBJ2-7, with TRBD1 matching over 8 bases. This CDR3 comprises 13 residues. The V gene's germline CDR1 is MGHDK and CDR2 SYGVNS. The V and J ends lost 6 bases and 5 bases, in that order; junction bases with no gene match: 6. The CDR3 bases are TGTGCCAGCAGCGGGGACAGGTTTCACGAGCAGTACTTC. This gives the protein CASSGDRFHEQYF.

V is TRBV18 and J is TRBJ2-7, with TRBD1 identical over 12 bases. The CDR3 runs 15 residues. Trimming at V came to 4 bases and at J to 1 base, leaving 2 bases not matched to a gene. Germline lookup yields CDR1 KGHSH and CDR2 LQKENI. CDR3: CASSLGQGASYEQYF. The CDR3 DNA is TGTGCCAGCTCACTGGGACAGGGGGCATCCTACGAGCAGTACTTC.

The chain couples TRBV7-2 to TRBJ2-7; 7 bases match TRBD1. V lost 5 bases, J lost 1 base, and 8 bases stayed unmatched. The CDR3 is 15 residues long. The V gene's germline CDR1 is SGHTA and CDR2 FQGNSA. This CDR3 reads CASSRDKDRSYEQYF. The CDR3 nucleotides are TGTGCCAGCAGCCGCGACAAGGACAGGTCCTACGAGCAGTACTTC.

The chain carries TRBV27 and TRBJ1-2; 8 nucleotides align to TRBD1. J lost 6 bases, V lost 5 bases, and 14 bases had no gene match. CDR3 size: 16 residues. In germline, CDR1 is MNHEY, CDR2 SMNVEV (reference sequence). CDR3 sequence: CASSPSIRGQINGYTF. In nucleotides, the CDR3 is TGTGCCAGCAGTCCCTCCATCAGGGGGCAGATTAATGGCTACACCTTC.